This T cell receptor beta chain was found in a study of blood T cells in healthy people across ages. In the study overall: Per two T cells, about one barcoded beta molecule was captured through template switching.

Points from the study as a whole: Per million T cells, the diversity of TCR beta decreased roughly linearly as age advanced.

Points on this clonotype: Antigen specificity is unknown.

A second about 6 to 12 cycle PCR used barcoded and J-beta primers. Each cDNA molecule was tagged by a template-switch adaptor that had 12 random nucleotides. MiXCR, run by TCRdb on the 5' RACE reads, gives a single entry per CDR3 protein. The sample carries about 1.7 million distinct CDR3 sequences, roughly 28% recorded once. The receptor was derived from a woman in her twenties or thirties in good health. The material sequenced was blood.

The CDR3 bases are TGCAGTGCTATAGCTCCAGATAGCAATCAGCCCCAGCATTTT. Its protein product is CSAIAPDSNQPQHF. V usage is TRBV20-1 and J usage is TRBJ1-5; no clear D. V was shortened by 4 bases and J by 0 bases, with 10 bases between the two germline ends. Germline loops: CDR1 DFQATT, CDR2 SNEGSKA (reference sequence). The CDR3 consists of 14 residues.